The rows below give T cell receptor beta chains drawn from one sample of a study of cytomegalovirus exposure and HLA in healthy donors. Repertoires were generated with immunoSEQ multiplex PCR, while TCRdb's copy carries only in-frame clones and drops some. The sample has 150,000 to 200,000 clones, around 80% seen once. Sequencing was done on a sample of PBMCs. The receptors here all came from a man in his forties in good health and CMV-seropositive. CDR3s include the opening cysteine and the closing phenylalanine or tryptophan. Fields, in order: clone size, J gene, V gene, D gene, CDR3 protein, CDR3 DNA. A D gene is named only where the DNA matches it firmly. Size values are once, few and many counts, or a class for expanded clones, and some rows have none.

- TRBJ2-7 TRBV5-1 TRBD2 CASSYWTSGTTFSYEQYF TGCGCCAGCAGCTATTGGACTAGCGGGACCACCTTTTCCTACGAGCAGTACTTC
- TRBJ2-2 TRBV6-1 TRBD2 CASRISGRNTGELFF TGTGCCAGCAGGATTAGCGGGAGAAACACCGGGGAGCTGTTTTTT
once TRBJ2-2 TRBV5-6 - CASSLDKEANTGELFF TGTGCCAGCAGCTTGGACAAAGAGGCGAACACCGGGGAGCTGTTTTTT
- TRBJ1-1 TRBV7-3 TRBD1 CASSRQGNTEAFF TGTGCCAGCAGTCGACAGGGGAACACTGAAGCTTTCTTT
- TRBJ1-2 TRBV18 - CASSRSQQGGEGYTF TGTGCCAGCTCACGCTCGCAACAAGGGGGAGAGGGCTACACCTTC
- TRBJ1-5 TRBV4-2 - CASSQASNQPQHF TGTGCCAGCAGCCAAGCGAGCAATCAGCCCCAGCATTTT
- TRBJ2-7 TRBV6-1 - CASSVLQGKWGVPIYEQYF TGTGCCAGCAGTGTACTACAGGGAAAATGGGGAGTACCTATCTACGAGCAGTACTTC
- TRBJ2-3 TRBV6-1 - CASSERGYTDTQYF TGTGCCAGCAGTGAGCGCGGATACACAGATACGCAGTATTTT
- TRBJ1-3 TRBV19 - CASGSNSGNTIYF TGTGCCAGTGGCTCGAACTCTGGAAACACCATATATTTT
- TRBJ1-1 TRBV19 - CASSMFRGEAAFF TGTGCCAGTAGTATGTTCAGGGGTGAGGCAGCTTTCTTT
- TRBJ1-1 TRBV5-1 - CASSRDTRGEAFF TGCGCCAGCAGCCGGGACACCCGGGGCGAGGCTTTCTTT
- TRBJ2-1 TRBV11-2 TRBD1 CASSLRGQAGSNEQFF TGTGCCAGCAGCTTACGAGGACAGGCGGGTAGCAATGAGCAGTTCTTC
- TRBJ2-1 TRBV29-1 - CSVDFGRDNEQFF TGCAGCGTTGATTTTGGGAGAGACAATGAGCAGTTCTTC
once TRBJ2-7 TRBV6-6 TRBD1 CASRLTGVYEQYF TGTGCCAGCAGACTTACAGGGGTCTACGAGCAGTACTTC
- TRBJ1-2 TRBV29-1 TRBD1 CSDLELDRRDGYTF TGCAGCGACTTAGAATTGGACAGGAGGGATGGCTACACCTTC
- TRBJ2-7 TRBV6-1 - CASSETRQYEQYF TGTGCCAGCAGTGAAACGCGGCAGTACGAGCAGTACTTC
- TRBJ2-7 TRBV11-1 - CASSIRGAKSYEQYF TGTGCCAGCAGCATCCGGGGGGCCAAATCCTACGAGCAGTACTTC
once TRBJ1-5 TRBV28 - CASRLSRNQPQHF TGTGCCAGCAGGTTGTCCAGAAATCAGCCCCAGCATTTT
few TRBJ1-1 TRBV6-4 - CASSDSDRNTEAFF TGTGCCAGCAGTGACTCGGACAGAAACACTGAAGCTTTCTTT
- TRBJ1-5 TRBV25-1 - CASRRDSNQPQHF TGTGCCAGCAGGCGAGATAGCAATCAGCCCCAGCATTTT
- TRBJ2-1 TRBV5-1 TRBD1 CASNPDRPSYNEQFF TGCGCCAGCAATCCGGACAGGCCATCCTACAATGAGCAGTTCTTC
- TRBJ1-1 TRBV7-9 - CASSFESTEAFF TGTGCCAGCAGCTTCGAGTCGACTGAAGCTTTCTTT
once TRBJ1-1 TRBV7-9 - CASSLGRAGQPGTEAFF TGTGCCAGCAGCTTAGGACGCGCTGGTCAGCCGGGCACTGAAGCTTTCTTT
few TRBJ1-1 TRBV5-5 TRBD1 CASSLLGQGNTEAFF TGTGCCAGCAGCTTGCTCGGACAGGGTAACACTGAAGCTTTCTTT